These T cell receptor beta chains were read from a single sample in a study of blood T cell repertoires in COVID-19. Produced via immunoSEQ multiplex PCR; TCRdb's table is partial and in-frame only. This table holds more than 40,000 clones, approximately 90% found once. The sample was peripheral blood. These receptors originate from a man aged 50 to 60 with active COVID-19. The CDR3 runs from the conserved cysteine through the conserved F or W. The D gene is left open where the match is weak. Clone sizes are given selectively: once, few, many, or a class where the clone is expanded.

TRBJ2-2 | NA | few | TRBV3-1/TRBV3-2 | TGTGCCAGCAGCCAAGTGGCCACCGGGGAGCTGTTTTTT | CASSQVATGELFF
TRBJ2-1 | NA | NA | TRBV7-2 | TGTGCCAGCAGCACGAAGACAGGGAGGTCCTACAATGAGCAGTTCTTC | CASSTKTGRSYNEQFF
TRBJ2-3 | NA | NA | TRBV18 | TGTGCCAGCTCACCATCCCTCACAGATACGCAGTATTTT | CASSPSLTDTQYF
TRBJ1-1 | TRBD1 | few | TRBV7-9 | TGTGCCAGCAGCTTCCGAGACAGGGTTGAAGCTTTCTTT | CASSFRDRVEAFF
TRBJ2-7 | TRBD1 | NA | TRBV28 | TGTGCCACCTGGGACAGCCTCTCCTACGAGCAGTACTTC | CATWDSLSYEQYF
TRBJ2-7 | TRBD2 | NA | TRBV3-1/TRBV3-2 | TGTGCCAGCAGCCCAGAGATTCTAGCGGGAGTAGCTAGCGAGCAGTACTTC | CASSPEILAGVASEQYF
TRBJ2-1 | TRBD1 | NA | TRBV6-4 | TGTGCCAGCAGTCGGGTGGGGACAGGCGACAATGAGCAGTTCTTC | CASSRVGTGDNEQFF
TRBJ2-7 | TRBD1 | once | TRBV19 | TGTGCCAGTAGTCCAGGACAGGGGGCGTCCTACGAGCAGTACTTC | CASSPGQGASYEQYF
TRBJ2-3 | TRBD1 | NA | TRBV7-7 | TGTGCTAGCAGCCAGGACAGGGTTGCAGATACGCAGTATTTT | CASSQDRVADTQYF
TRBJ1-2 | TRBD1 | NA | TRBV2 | TGTGCCAGCAGGGACAGGGTCCGTCCGGGCTACACCTTC | CASRDRVRPGYTF
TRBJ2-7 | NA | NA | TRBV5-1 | TGCGCCAGCAGCTTGTTACAGGGGGAGGGAGAGCAGTACTTC | CASSLLQGEGEQYF